A single sample gave rise to the 18 T cell receptor beta chains below, sequenced in a study of T cell clonotyping in hematopoietic cell transplantation. Some clones are missing from TCRdb's copy, which holds only in-frame ones; the method was immunoSEQ multiplex PCR. This sample yields tens of thousands of clones, of which under 85% are seen a single time; 5% to 6.5% belongs to the top ten. Stated time point: recipient sample about 28 days before transplant, after cytoreduction. Sequences were derived from peripheral blood mononuclear cells, sampled before stem cell transplant. All receptors derive from a man aged 50 to 60 with myelodysplastic syndrome. Some clones in this sample may be carry-over from other donors' samples.

V is TRBV5-4 and J is TRBJ1-2; D is undetermined. There are 15 residues in the CDR3. CDR1 and CDR2 (germline): SGHNT, YYREEE (reference sequence). The V gene lost 0 bases and the J gene lost 0 bases, with 9 bases spanning the gap. CDR3 protein: CASSLGPASNYGYTF. The DNA of the CDR3 is TGTGCCAGCAGCTTGGGTCCGGCCTCTAACTATGGCTACACCTTC. The full variable domain, its missing parts supplied by reference TRBV5-4 and TRBJ1-2, is ETGVTQSPTHLIKTRGQQVTLRCSSQSGHNTVSWYQQALGQGPQFIFQYYREEENGRGNFPPRFSGLQFPNYSSELNVNALELDDSALYLCASSLGPASNYGYTFGSGTRLTVV.

The genes are TRBV5-1 and TRBJ2-1; 11 positions agree with TRBD2. Germline V gene data show CDR1 as SGHRS and CDR2 as YFSETQ. The CDR3 has 15 residues. Germline trimming cut 5 bases from V and 5 bases from J; bases unmatched to any gene: 6. The DNA for the CDR3 is TGCGCCAGCAGTTCCCTAGCGGGAGGAGACAATGAGCAGTTCTTC. Protein: CASSSLAGGDNEQFF.

V is TRBV28 and J is TRBJ1-3; perhaps TRBD1 as D (6 bases). V was pared by 0 bases and J by 0 bases, with 6 bases between. CDR1 and CDR2 from the germline V gene are MDHEN and SYDVKM. The CDR3 contains 15 residues. The chain's CDR3 is CASSLWDSSGNTIYF. The CDR3 coding sequence is TGTGCCAGCAGTTTATGGGACAGCTCTGGAAACACCATATATTTT.

J is TRBJ2-5 and V is TRBV29-1; D may be TRBD1 (6 bases). The end of the DNA fits TRBJ2-7 better, so the J call may be wrong. Per germline, CDR1 SQVTM and CDR2 ANQGSEA. CDR3 length equals 13 residues. This CDR3 reads CSVDRDNSYEQYF. Here the CDR3 DNA reads TGCAGCGTCGACCGGGACAACTCCTACGAGCAGTACTTC.

This clone appeared a few times. The chain joins TRBV28 to TRBJ2-1, with D possibly matching TRBD1 (6 bases). V gave up 7 bases and J gave up 0 bases, with 19 bases separating them. Looked up from germline, CDR1 is MDHEN and CDR2 is SYDVKM. The CDR3 consists of 17 residues. The CDR3 nucleotides are TGTGCCAGCACCCCCTCCGGGACACCAAGCTCCTACAATGAGCAGTTCTTC. Its translation: CASTPSGTPSSYNEQFF.

This clone was found once. The rearrangement links TRBV30 to TRBJ1-1; no definite D call. V was clipped by 4 bases and J by 1 base, with 10 bases between them. Germline values: CDR1 GTSNPN, CDR2 SVGIG (reference sequence). This CDR3 has 13 residues. CDR3 sequence: CAWKPSGNTEAFF. CDR3 sequence (DNA): TGTGCCTGGAAGCCCTCGGGGAACACTGAAGCTTTCTTT.

V and J are TRBV9 and TRBJ2-3; D ambiguous. Germline CDR1 is SGDLS and CDR2 is YYNGEE. This CDR3 region has 13 residues. V was trimmed by 1 base and J by 4 bases, leaving 7 bases between them. CDR3 region: CASSVTVSDTQYF. In DNA, the CDR3 is TGTGCCAGCAGCGTAACTGTCTCAGATACGCAGTATTTT.

This clone came up a few times. The rearrangement links TRBV29-1 to TRBJ2-5; tentative D call: TRBD2 (6 bases). Trimming left V 3 bases short and J 2 bases short, with 10 bases between. There are 13 residues in the CDR3. From germline, CDR1 is SQVTM and CDR2 ANQGSEA. DNA for the CDR3: TGCAGCGTTGACGGGGGACTTCAAGAGACCCAGTACTTC. This gives the protein CSVDGGLQETQYF.

The rearrangement joins TRBV6-5 to TRBJ1-6, with 9 bases identical to TRBD1. J gave up 7 bases and V 4 bases, and 5 bases lay outside the gene matches. This CDR3 has 15 residues. Germline assignment: CDR1 MNHEY and CDR2 SVGAGI. The CDR3 DNA reads TGTGCCAGCAGTTCCGCGGGACAGGGCAATTCACCCCTCCACTTT. Amino acid sequence: CASSSAGQGNSPLHF.

The chain joins TRBV25-1 to TRBJ2-5; 7 positions agree with TRBD1. The DNA end is a closer match to TRBJ2-7, so the J assignment may be wrong. CDR3 length: 14 amino acids. The V gene's germline CDR1 is MGHDK and CDR2 SYGVNS. The CDR3 loop is CASSGDQGDHEQYF. CDR3 DNA sequence: TGTGCCAGCAGTGGGGACCAGGGGGACCACGAGCAGTACTTC.

The chain recombines TRBV28 with TRBJ2-3; the D is unclear. Per the germline V gene, CDR1 is MDHEN and CDR2 is SYDVKM. The CDR3 sequence is 16 residues long. The ends were cut back, 5 bases at V and 1 base at J, with 16 bases in the middle. The CDR3 reads CASSTLGPRGTDTQYF. In DNA, the CDR3 is TGTGCCAGCAGTACCTTAGGACCACGCGGCACAGATACGCAGTATTTT.

The CDR3 nucleotides are TGTGCCAGCAGTGAAGGACAGTTTGAAGCTTTCTTT. Its protein is CASSEGQFEAFF. This chain connects TRBV6-1 to TRBJ1-1; TRBD1 is a possible D gene (5 bases). V was shortened by 1 base and J by 7 bases, with 7 bases between the two germline ends. The CDR3 covers 12 residues. CDR1 is MNHNS, CDR2 SASEGT, per germline.

V gene TRBV25-1 combines with J gene TRBJ1-6; D call uncertain. Trimming pared 6 bases from V and 16 bases from J, leaving 16 bases between. Per germline, CDR1 MGHDK and CDR2 SYGVNS. CDR3 length: 12 residues. In nucleotides, the CDR3 is TGTGCCAGCAGCCCCGGGCTAACCCGGCTCCACTTT. Translating it yields CASSPGLTRLHF.

The CDR3 bases are TGTGCCAGCAGTCAGATACAGGGGGCTCGGGAAAAACTGTTTTTT. Residues: CASSQIQGAREKLFF. The chain is built from TRBV6-5 and TRBJ1-4; 9 bases are shared with TRBD1. J lost 8 bases, V lost 5 bases, and 9 bases had no gene match. The length of the CDR3 is 15 residues. In germline, CDR1 is MNHEY, CDR2 SVGAGI.

V and J are TRBV7-2 and TRBJ1-1, with D hard to call. The V gene lost 1 base and the J gene lost 2 bases, with 8 bases spanning the gap. The CDR3 has 14 amino acids. Germline V CDR1 and CDR2: SGHTA, FQGNSA. CDR3 in amino acids: CASSLVTLNTEAFF. The CDR3 DNA reads TGTGCCAGCAGCTTAGTGACACTTAACACTGAAGCTTTCTTT.

The chain joins TRBV6-5 to TRBJ2-7; 7 nucleotides line up with TRBD2. Germline V gives CDR1 MNHEY, CDR2 SVGAGI. The CDR3 spans 13 residues. J gave up 5 bases and V 5 bases, and 6 bases lay outside the gene matches. Written as DNA, the CDR3 is TGTGCCAGCAGTCCCCAGAGCGGGAACGAGCAGTACTTC. Protein: CASSPQSGNEQYF.

This chain connects TRBV30 to TRBJ1-1; a possible D gene is TRBD1 (6 bases). This CDR3 is 13 amino acids long. Between the trimmed V and J ends, which lost 5 bases and 1 base, there was a span of 11 bases. CDR1 and CDR2 (germline): GTSNPN, SVGIG (reference sequence). The DNA of the CDR3 is TGTGCCTGGGGGGGACAACAGAACACTGAAGCTTTCTTT. Translated: CAWGGQQNTEAFF.

This clone occurred once. The rearrangement joins TRBV30 to TRBJ2-5; TRBD1 matches 7 bases. The J call is in doubt because the DNA end fits TRBJ2-7 better. Germline-derived CDR1 and CDR2 are GTSNPN and SVGIG (reference sequence). This CDR3 comprises 13 residues. CDR3 nucleotides: TGTGCCTGGGATCGACAGGGAGTCCACGAGCAGTACTTC. Protein product: CAWDRQGVHEQYF.